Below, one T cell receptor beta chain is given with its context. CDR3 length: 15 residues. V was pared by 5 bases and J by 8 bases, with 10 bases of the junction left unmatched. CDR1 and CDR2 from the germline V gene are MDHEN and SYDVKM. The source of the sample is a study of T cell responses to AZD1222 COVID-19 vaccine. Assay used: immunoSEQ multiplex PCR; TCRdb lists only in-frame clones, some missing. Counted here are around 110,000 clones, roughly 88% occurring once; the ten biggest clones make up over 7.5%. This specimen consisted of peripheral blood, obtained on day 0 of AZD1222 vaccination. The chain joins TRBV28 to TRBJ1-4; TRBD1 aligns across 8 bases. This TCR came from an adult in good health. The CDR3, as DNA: TGTGCCAGCAGTCTTATCCGGACAGGGACCGAAAAACTGTTTTTT. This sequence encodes CASSLIRTGTEKLFF.